This passage covers 9 T cell receptor beta chains from one sample sequenced in a study of T cells in women clearing cervical HPV infection. TCRdb's copy holds only in-frame clones and misses some; the assay was immunoSEQ multiplex PCR. With about 35,000 clones in the sample, the ten largest clones hold about 1.6%. The sample comprised blood buffy coat. The receptors derive from a woman between 18 and 69 years old with a cervical HPV16 infection that either progressed to CIN3+ or cleared (not recorded which).

To note about this clone: The read halts 3 residues ahead of the CDR3 end, with the missing end drawn from the germline J gene. The chain has TRBV7-3 and TRBJ2-2; D is perhaps TRBD2 (6 bases). From germline, CDR1 is SGHTA and CDR2 FQGTGA. The V end was cut by 8 bases, the J end by 0 bases, with 10 bases between. The CDR3 sequence is 14 residues long. Partial CDR3 DNA: TGTGCCAGCGCGGGGCAACCGAACACCGGGGAG. It yields the protein CASAGQPNTGE. In full, the CDR3 reads CASAGQPNTGELFF.

A remark on this clone: The read stops 3 residues short of the end of the CDR3; the missing end is completed from the germline J gene. The chain joins TRBV5-1 to TRBJ2-4; 9 bases map to TRBD1. Germline V gene data show CDR1 as SGHRS and CDR2 as YFSETQ. This CDR3 is built from 16 residues. CDR3 DNA (partial): TGCGCCAGCAGCTTAGAGGCGCGGACAGGGGCGCGGGGT. Translating it yields CASSLEARTGARG. The CDR3 reads in full as CASSLEARTGARGQYF.

As for this clone: Read sequence stops 3 residues before the CDR3 end, and the germline J gene provides the missing end. The rearrangement uses TRBV6-1 and TRBJ1-2; D may be TRBD1 (5 bases). The CDR3 runs 13 residues. With 2 bases removed from V and 7 bases from J, the gap between germline ends came to 11 bases. The germline V gene encodes CDR1 MNHNS and CDR2 SASEGT. The CDR3 DNA, read in part, is TGTGCCAGCAGTGAACGGGGGGTGAGTGGC. Translation: CASSERGVSG. The whole CDR3 sequence is CASSERGVSGYTF.

Concerning this clone itself: The CDR3 end is not reached by the read, which stops 3 residues before it; the germline J gene fills it in. The genes are TRBV19 and TRBJ1-5, with 8 bases that match TRBD1. With 5 bases clipped from V and 7 bases from J, the junction kept 10 bases outside the gene matches. This CDR3 spans 15 amino acids. From germline, CDR1 is LNHDA and CDR2 SQIVND (reference sequence). Incomplete CDR3 DNA: TGTGCCAGTAGTTTCATGGACAGGGCCGTACAGCCC. Protein sequence: CASSFMDRAVQP. The CDR3 in full is CASSFMDRAVQPQHF.

A note on this clone: The CDR3 extends 3 residues past the end of the read, so its final part is completed from the germline J gene. V gene TRBV5-1 combines with J gene TRBJ2-5; TRBD2 matches 14 bases. The germline CDR1 and CDR2 sequences are SGHRS and YFSETQ. After removal of 3 bases from V and 4 bases from J, the junction contained 5 bases not matched to a gene. CDR3 length: 16 amino acids. CDR3 amino acids: CASSSGTSGGLETQYF. The DNA read from the CDR3 is TGCGCCAGCAGCTCGGGGACTAGCGGGGGCTTAGAGACC.

Note on this clone: From the germline J gene comes the end of the CDR3, since the read stops 3 residues before it. The genes are TRBV11-2 and TRBJ2-7, with a tentative D call TRBD1 (6 bases). V was shortened by 0 bases and J by 1 base, with 10 bases between the two germline ends. Germline V gene sequence: CDR1 SGHAT, CDR2 FQNNGV. This CDR3 comprises 15 residues. The sequenced part of the CDR3 DNA is TGTGCCAGCAGCTTAGAGACCGGGACATCCTACGAG. This gives the protein CASSLETGTSYE. The CDR3, in full, reads CASSLETGTSYEQYF.

On this clone itself: The read ends 3 residues shy of where the CDR3 ends; the end is completed using the germline J gene. This sequence joins TRBV9 and TRBJ2-1, with D hard to call. There are 18 residues in the CDR3. Germline lookup yields CDR1 SGDLS and CDR2 YYNGEE. Trimming left V 4 bases short and J 0 bases short, with 20 bases between. The covered CDR3 bases are TGTGCCAGCAGCCAAAACCCGGGTGACCCTAGCTCCTACAATGAG. Residues: CASSQNPGDPSSYNE. The entire CDR3 protein reads CASSQNPGDPSSYNEQFF.

As for this clone: At one of its ends the junction is not consistent with the germline gene, which may arise from a read error. The CDR3 end lies 3 residues beyond the end of the read and is filled in from the germline J gene. The chain uses TRBV30 and TRBJ2-7, with TRBD1 identical over 9 bases. This CDR3 is 15 amino acids long. The germline V gene has CDR1 GTSNPN and CDR2 SVGIG (reference sequence). CDR3 sequence: CAWSVGGTGSFEQYF. Incomplete CDR3 DNA: TGTGCCTGGAGTGTTGGGGGGACAGGGTCCTTCGAG.

A word on this clone: With the read ending 3 residues before the CDR3 end, the germline J gene is used to fill in that end. This sequence joins TRBV5-4 and TRBJ2-7; 10 nucleotides agree with TRBD2. The CDR3 loop spans 14 amino acids. V lost 2 bases to trimming and J lost 6 bases; unmatched junction nucleotides: 5. Germline V CDR1 and CDR2: SGHNT, YYREEE (reference sequence). CDR3 bases read: TGTGCCAGCAGCTTACTTCTAGCGGGAGCCGAG. Its protein product is CASSLLLAGAE. In full, the CDR3 reads CASSLLLAGAEQYF.